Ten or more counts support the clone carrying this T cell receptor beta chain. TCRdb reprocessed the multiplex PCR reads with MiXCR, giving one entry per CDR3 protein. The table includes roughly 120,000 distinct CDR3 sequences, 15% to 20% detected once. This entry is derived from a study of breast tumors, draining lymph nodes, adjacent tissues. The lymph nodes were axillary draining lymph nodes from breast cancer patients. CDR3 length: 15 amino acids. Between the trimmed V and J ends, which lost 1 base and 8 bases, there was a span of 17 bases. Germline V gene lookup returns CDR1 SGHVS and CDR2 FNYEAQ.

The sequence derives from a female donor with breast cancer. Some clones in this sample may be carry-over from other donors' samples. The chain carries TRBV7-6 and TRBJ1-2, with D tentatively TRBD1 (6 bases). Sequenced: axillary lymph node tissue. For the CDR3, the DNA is TGTGCCAGCAGCTTAGGGTTACAGGGTGGAGGAGGCTACACCTTC. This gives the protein CASSLGLQGGGGYTF.